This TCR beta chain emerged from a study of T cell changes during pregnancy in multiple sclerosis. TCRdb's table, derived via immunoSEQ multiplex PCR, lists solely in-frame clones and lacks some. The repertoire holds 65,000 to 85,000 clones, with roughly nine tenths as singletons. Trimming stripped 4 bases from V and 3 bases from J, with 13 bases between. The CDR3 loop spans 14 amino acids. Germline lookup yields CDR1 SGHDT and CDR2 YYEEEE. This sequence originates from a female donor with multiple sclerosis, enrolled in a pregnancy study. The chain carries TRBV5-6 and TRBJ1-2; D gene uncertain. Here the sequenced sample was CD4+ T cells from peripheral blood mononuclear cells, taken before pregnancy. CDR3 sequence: CASSPVSDYYGYTF. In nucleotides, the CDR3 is TGTGCCAGCAGCCCTGTTTCGGACTACTATGGCTACACCTTC. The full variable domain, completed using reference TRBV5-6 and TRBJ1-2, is DAGVTQSPTHLIKTRGQQVTLRCSPKSGHDTVSWYQQALGQGPQFIFQYYEEEERQRGNFPDRFSGHQFPNYSSELNVNALLLGDSALYLCASSPVSDYYGYTFGSGTRLTVV.